This passage covers 6 T cell receptor beta chains from one sample sequenced in a study of Ad26.COV2.S vaccination and SARS-CoV-2 variants. Profiling relied on immunoSEQ multiplex PCR, and the TCRdb table lists in-frame clones only, not all of them. This sample has 350,000 to 450,000 clones; 92% occur once, and the top ten carry under 5%. The material sequenced was peripheral blood, taken after recovery from COVID-19. Source of these receptors: a human donor who had recovered from COVID-19.

J is TRBJ2-5 and V is TRBV9, with 13 bases identical to TRBD2. Per the germline V gene, CDR1 is SGDLS and CDR2 is YYNGEE. This CDR3 is 14 amino acids long. V lost 4 bases to trimming and J lost 3 bases; unmatched junction nucleotides: 0. The CDR3 protein is CASSTSGGEETQYF. The DNA of the CDR3 is TGTGCCAGCAGCACTAGCGGGGGGGAAGAGACCCAGTACTTC.

V is TRBV2 and J is TRBJ2-7; possibly TRBD1 for D (7 bases). CDR1 is SNHLY, CDR2 FYNNEI, per germline. CDR3 length: 14 amino acids. With 6 bases removed from V and 0 bases from J, the gap between germline ends came to 12 bases. The CDR3 coding sequence is TGTGCCAGCAGGGGCGGGACAGCCTCCTACGAGCAGTACTTC. It is translated as CASRGGTASYEQYF. Complete variable domain (other parts from reference TRBV2 and TRBJ2-7): EPEVTQTPSHQVTQMGQEVILRCVPISNHLYFYWYRQILGQKVEFLVSFYNNEISEKSEIFDDQFSVERPDGSNFTLKIRSTKLEDSAMYFCASRGGTASYEQYFGPGTRLTVT.

This clone has just a few counts. This rearrangement joins TRBV10-2 to TRBJ2-3; 11 bases line up with TRBD2. Trimming cost V 2 bases and J 2 bases; bases outside gene matches: 6. CDR3 size: 17 residues. Germline CDR1 is WSHSY and CDR2 is SAAADI. CDR3 in amino acids: CASSESSGGAYTDTQYF. The CDR3 DNA is TGCGCCAGCAGTGAGAGTAGCGGGGGGGCTTACACAGATACGCAGTATTTT.

The chain couples TRBV12-3 or TRBV12-4 to TRBJ1-1; D unclear. Trimming took 3 bases from V and 7 from J, leaving 6 bases between them. This CDR3 contains 11 residues. The CDR3 is CASSLGFEAFF. The CDR3 bases are TGTGCCAGCAGTTTGGGGTTTGAAGCTTTCTTT.

This rearrangement joins TRBV6-2 or TRBV6-3 to TRBJ2-7; maybe TRBD1 (6 bases). CDR3 length: 16 amino acids. Germline lookup yields CDR1 MNHEY and CDR2 SVGEGT. V lost 1 base and J 0 bases, leaving 13 bases between the germline ends. The CDR3 DNA is TGTGCCAGCAGTTACTATAGCAGGGGAGCCTCCTACGAGCAGTACTTC. Its protein is CASSYYSRGASYEQYF.

The chain couples TRBV9 to TRBJ1-1, with 8 bases lining up with TRBD1. The trim removed 0 bases at V and 4 bases at J, leaving 5 bases unmatched. This CDR3 is 15 amino acids long. Germline CDR1 SGDLS, CDR2 YYNGEE. The CDR3 region is CASSVEQGVPTEAFF. CDR3 DNA sequence: TGTGCCAGCAGCGTAGAACAGGGGGTTCCCACTGAAGCTTTCTTT.